This T cell receptor beta chain was found in a study of cytomegalovirus exposure and HLA in healthy donors. V was pared by 4 bases and J by 5 bases, with 11 bases of the junction left unmatched. CDR3 size: 17 residues. CDR1 and CDR2 (germline): ENHRY, SYGVKD. This cohort consisted of healthy bone marrow donors. This PCR relied on a set of 60 Vbeta primers and 13 Jbeta primers. Profiled with immunoSEQ multiplex PCR; TCRdb holds only in-frame clones, not every one. The sample includes 150,000 to 200,000 clones, about 62% seen only once; the top ten take around 2.9%. The rearrangement uses TRBV10-3 and TRBJ2-2, with 9 bases lining up with TRBD2. The sample taken for sequencing was PBMCs. The sequence was obtained from a middle-aged man in good health and CMV-seronegative. As DNA, the CDR3 is TGTGCCATCAGTGGACCCCGACTAGCGGAGAGGACCGGGGAGCTGTTTTTT. Amino acid sequence: CAISGPRLAERTGELFF.